The clone carrying this TCR beta chain turned up a few times. No antigen is known for it. This specimen belongs to a study of regulatory T cells in long-lasting Graves disease. Arm-PCR with iRepertoire HTBI primers amplified the CDR3 regions for these TCR beta libraries. Via MiXCR, TCRdb re-called the multiplex PCR reads, giving one row per CDR3 protein. Seen here are fewer than 600,000 distinct CDR3 sequences, under 25% observed once, and the top ten hold about an eighth. The CDR3 is 13 residues long. Trimming stripped 7 bases from V and 1 base from J, with 13 bases between. From germline, CDR1 is GTSNPN and CDR2 SVGIG (reference sequence). Sample time point: persistent/refractory GD, antithyroid drugs over 5 years with positive TRAb. TCR sequences were obtained from RNA taken from PBMCs. Notes on the study in general: Gene preferences differed: TRBV28, TRBJ1-2, TRBJ2-5 in persistent cases.

The sequencing used peripheral blood mononuclear cells (PBMCs), collected when the disease was refractory, from a patient treated with antithyroid drugs. V usage is TRBV30 and J usage is TRBJ1-1; D possibly corresponds to TRBD1 (5 bases). This sequence was found in a female donor with Graves disease. CDR3 coding DNA: TGTGCCTCCACACGACAGCCGAACACTGAAGCTTTCTTT. It translates to CASTRQPNTEAFF.